This T cell receptor (beta chain) was sequenced for a study of cytomegalovirus exposure and HLA in healthy donors. Regarding the study as a whole: Follow-up analysis later connected one missense variant in DCLRE1C with trimming of TCR beta V- and J-genes.

Healthy bone marrow donors made up the donor group. Donors showed nominal health when sampled, although they likely had unrecorded immune exposures. The PCR contained 60 Vbeta and 13 Jbeta primers. The data were produced by immunoSEQ multiplex PCR, yet TCRdb's version contains in-frame clones alone and is incomplete. Recorded for this sample: about 44,000 clones. The CDR3 length is 12 residues. The germline CDR1 and CDR2 sequences are LNHNV and YYDKDF (reference sequence). V lost 4 bases to trimming and J lost 0 bases, with 3 bases between them. In regard to this clone: The antigen is unknown.

The material sequenced was PBMCs. The TCR originated in a male donor in good health and CMV-seronegative. The rearrangement uses TRBV15 and TRBJ1-2; no firm D call. CDR3: CATSTSNYGYTF. CDR3 bases: TGTGCCACCAGCACTTCTAACTATGGCTACACCTTC. Together with reference TRBV15 and TRBJ1-2, the CDR3 gives the full variable domain: DAMVIQNPRYQVTQFGKPVTLSCSQTLNHNVMYWYQQKSSQAPKLLFHYYDKDFNNEADTPDNFQSRRPNTSFCFLDIRSPGLGDTAMYLCATSTSNYGYTFGSGTRLTVV.